This is a list of T cell receptor beta chains from one sample in a study of Graves' ophthalmopathy and Graves' hyperthyroidism. MiXCR, applied by TCRdb to the multiplex PCR reads, yields one record per CDR3 protein. The sample yields approximately 210,000 distinct CDR3 sequences, under 30% seen once. The sequenced sample was peripheral blood. Every receptor here comes from a man aged 50 to 60 with Graves' ophthalmopathy. CDR3s include the opening cysteine and the closing phenylalanine or tryptophan. D genes are given only for firm matches. Only part of the rows carry a size: once, few, many, or a class if the clone is expanded.

CDR3,DNA,J,V,D,size
CAISDLTGTDYGYTF,TGTGCCATCAGTGACTTGACCGGGACTGACTATGGCTACACCTTC,TRBJ1-2,TRBV10-3,NA,NA
CSVERADEQYF,TGCAGCGTTGAACGGGCTGACGAGCAGTACTTC,TRBJ2-7,TRBV29-1,NA,many
CASSYGQGSYEQYF,TGTGCCAGCAGTTATGGCCAGGGGTCCTACGAGCAGTACTTC,TRBJ2-7,TRBV6-5,NA,many
CASILEGYSTYEQYF,TGTGCCAGCATTCTAGAGGGGTACTCAACTTACGAGCAGTACTTC,TRBJ2-7,TRBV6-5,NA,many
CASSKIGGDNQPQHF,TGTGCCAGTAGTAAAATAGGGGGAGACAATCAGCCCCAGCATTTT,TRBJ1-5,TRBV19,NA,many
CASSYVQGVLTEAFF,TGTGCCAGCAGTTACGTCCAGGGGGTCCTCACTGAAGCTTTCTTT,TRBJ1-1,TRBV6-5,TRBD1,NA
CASSRASGNTIYF,TGTGCCAGCAGTCGAGCCTCTGGAAACACCATATATTTT,TRBJ1-3,TRBV6-1,NA,NA
CSVDGAGQETQYF,TGCAGCGTTGATGGGGCAGGGCAAGAGACCCAGTACTTC,TRBJ2-5,TRBV29-1,NA,many
CASSLYTNYGYTF,TGTGCCAGCAGTTTGTACACCAACTATGGCTACACCTTC,TRBJ1-2,TRBV12-3/TRBV12-4,NA,NA
CASRRDQPTGELFF,TGTGCCAGCAGGCGAGACCAACCCACCGGGGAGCTGTTTTTT,TRBJ2-2,TRBV6-1,NA,many
CASSSGQLPALFYGYTF,TGTGCCAGCAGCTCTGGACAGCTACCCGCGCTATTCTATGGCTACACCTTC,TRBJ1-2,TRBV11-2,NA,NA
CASLDRGGYEQYF,TGTGCCAGCTTGGACAGGGGAGGCTACGAGCAGTACTTC,TRBJ2-7,TRBV6-1,TRBD1,few
CASRVGLNTEAFF,TGTGCCAGCAGGGTAGGTTTGAACACTGAAGCTTTCTTT,TRBJ1-1,TRBV12-3/TRBV12-4,NA,many
CAWEGQGNSPLHF,TGTGCCTGGGAAGGACAGGGTAATTCACCCCTCCACTTT,TRBJ1-6,TRBV30,TRBD1,NA
CASKDGNYGYTF,TGTGCCAGCAAGGACGGAAACTATGGCTACACCTTC,TRBJ1-2,TRBV7-2,NA,many
CASSVGREDTIYF,TGTGCCAGCAGCGTAGGCAGGGAGGACACCATATATTTT,TRBJ1-3,TRBV9,NA,many
CASSQTGDGNTIYF,TGCGCCAGCAGCCAAACAGGGGATGGAAACACCATATATTTT,TRBJ1-3,TRBV4-1,TRBD1,many
CASSYSNAVAGGTDQPQHF,TGTGCCAGCAGTTACTCGAACGCCGTGGCAGGGGGAACGGATCAGCCCCAGCATTTT,TRBJ1-5,TRBV6-2/TRBV6-3,TRBD1,once
CASSYEGSGDSYEQYF,TGTGCCAGCAGTTACGAAGGGTCAGGGGACTCCTACGAGCAGTACTTC,TRBJ2-7,TRBV6-5,NA,NA
CASSSQRRGGYTF,TGTGCCAGCAGTTCCCAACGACGGGGTGGCTACACCTTC,TRBJ1-2,TRBV6-5,NA,many
CASSPSGRRTLQETQYF,TGTGCCAGCAGCCCCTCGGGACGCCGCACCCTCCAAGAGACCCAGTACTTC,TRBJ2-5,TRBV6-9,NA,few
CSARDRARIQETQYF,TGCAGTGCTAGAGATAGGGCAAGGATCCAAGAGACCCAGTACTTC,TRBJ2-5,TRBV20-1,NA,many
CSVDALGGYTF,TGCAGCGTTGACGCCCTGGGAGGCTACACCTTC,TRBJ1-2,TRBV29-1,NA,many
CASSSLAASYEQYF,TGCGCCAGCAGCTCGCTAGCGGCCTCCTACGAGCAGTACTTC,TRBJ2-7,TRBV5-1,TRBD2,many
CASSSGQPSEQYF,TGTGCCAGCAGCTCCGGACAGCCCTCGGAGCAGTACTTC,TRBJ2-7,TRBV6-2/TRBV6-3,NA,many
CASSLGRAGFSYEQYF,TGCGCCAGCAGCCTTGGCCGGGCAGGGTTCTCCTACGAGCAGTACTTC,TRBJ2-7,TRBV4-1,NA,many
CASSPFSGQETQYF,TGTGCCAGTAGCCCCTTTTCCGGCCAAGAGACCCAGTACTTC,TRBJ2-5,TRBV19,NA,many
CASSNAPGQGVNQPQHF,TGTGCCAGCAGCAACGCCCCGGGACAGGGAGTCAATCAGCCCCAGCATTTT,TRBJ1-5,TRBV6-2/TRBV6-3,TRBD1,NA
CASRTQGLEAFF,TGTGCCAGCAGAACTCAGGGCTTAGAAGCTTTCTTT,TRBJ1-1,TRBV28,NA,many
CSASISQGLETQYF,TGCAGTGCTTCTATTTCACAGGGGTTGGAGACCCAGTACTTC,TRBJ2-5,TRBV20-1,TRBD1,many
CASSPLGTGANTEAFF,TGTGCCAGCAGCCCCCTAGGGACAGGGGCGAACACTGAAGCTTTCTTT,TRBJ1-1,TRBV7-8,TRBD1,NA
CASAATYPWTGNYGYTF,TGTGCTAGTGCCGCCACGTACCCATGGACAGGGAACTATGGCTACACCTTC,TRBJ1-2,TRBV12-5,TRBD1,many
CASSPRDSYTGELFF,TGTGCCAGCAGTCCCCGGGACTCCTACACCGGGGAGCTGTTTTTT,TRBJ2-2,TRBV12-3/TRBV12-4,NA,many
CASSSLIGLTNTGELFF,TGTGCCAGCAGCTCCCTCATAGGCTTGACGAACACCGGGGAGCTGTTTTTT,TRBJ2-2,TRBV12-3/TRBV12-4,NA,many
CASSLLAGQPQHF,TGTGCCAGCAGTCTTTTAGCGGGGCAGCCCCAGCATTTT,TRBJ1-5,TRBV12-3/TRBV12-4,NA,many
CASSFFGQGLANYGYTF,TGTGCCAGCAGCTTCTTTGGACAGGGTCTAGCTAACTATGGCTACACCTTC,TRBJ1-2,TRBV11-2,TRBD1,many
CASSPVMGSGSYEQYF,TGTGCCAGCAGCCCGGTGATGGGGAGCGGGAGTTACGAGCAGTACTTC,TRBJ2-7,TRBV6-5,TRBD2,many
CASSPGQASYEQYF,TGTGCCAGCAGTCCGGGACAGGCCTCCTACGAGCAGTACTTC,TRBJ2-7,TRBV12-3/TRBV12-4,TRBD1,many
CASSYSRGSMNTEAFF,TGTGCCAGCAGTTATAGCCGGGGGTCGATGAACACTGAAGCTTTCTTT,TRBJ1-1,TRBV6-2/TRBV6-3,NA,NA
CASSFGPGELFF,TGTGCCAGCAGTTTTGGTCCCGGGGAGCTGTTTTTT,TRBJ2-2,TRBV27,NA,many
CASSLFLAKNIQYF,TGTGCCAGCAGTTTGTTTCTAGCCAAAAACATTCAGTACTTC,TRBJ2-4,TRBV6-2/TRBV6-3,NA,NA
CASSLNQESYGYTF,TGTGCCAGCAGCTTGAACCAGGAGTCCTATGGCTACACCTTC,TRBJ1-2,TRBV7-2,NA,many